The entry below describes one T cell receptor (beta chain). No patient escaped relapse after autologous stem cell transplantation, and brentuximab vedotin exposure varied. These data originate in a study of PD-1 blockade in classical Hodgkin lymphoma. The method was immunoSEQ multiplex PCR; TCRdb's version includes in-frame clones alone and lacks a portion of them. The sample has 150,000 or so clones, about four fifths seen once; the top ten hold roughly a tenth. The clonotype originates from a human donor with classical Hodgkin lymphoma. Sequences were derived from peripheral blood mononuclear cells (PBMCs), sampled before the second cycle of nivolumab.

The CDR3 sequence is CASSLAGGGETQYF. In DNA, the CDR3 is TGCGCCAGCAGCTTGGCAGGGGGCGGAGAGACCCAGTACTTC. The rearrangement joins TRBV5-1 to TRBJ2-5; TRBD1 aligns across 8 bases. This CDR3 comprises 14 residues. The V segment lost 0 bases and the J segment 4 bases; nucleotides outside the gene matches: 2. Germline V gene sequence: CDR1 SGHRS, CDR2 YFSETQ.